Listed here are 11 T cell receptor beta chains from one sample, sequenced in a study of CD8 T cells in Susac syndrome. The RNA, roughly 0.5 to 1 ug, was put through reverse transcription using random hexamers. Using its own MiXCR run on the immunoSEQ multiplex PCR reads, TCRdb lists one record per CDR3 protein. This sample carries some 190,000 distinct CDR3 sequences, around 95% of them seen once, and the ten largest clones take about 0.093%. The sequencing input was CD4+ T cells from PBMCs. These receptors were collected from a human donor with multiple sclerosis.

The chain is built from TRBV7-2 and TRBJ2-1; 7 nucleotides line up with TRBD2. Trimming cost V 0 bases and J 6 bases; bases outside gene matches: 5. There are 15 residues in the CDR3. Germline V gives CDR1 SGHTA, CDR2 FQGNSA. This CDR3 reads CASSLASGGGNEQFF. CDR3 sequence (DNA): TGTGCCAGCAGCTTAGCGTCGGGCGGGGGCAATGAGCAGTTCTTC.

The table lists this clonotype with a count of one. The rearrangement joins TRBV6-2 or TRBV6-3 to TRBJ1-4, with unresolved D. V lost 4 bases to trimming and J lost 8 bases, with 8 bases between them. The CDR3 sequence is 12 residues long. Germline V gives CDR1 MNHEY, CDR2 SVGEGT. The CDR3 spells CASSSTREKLFF. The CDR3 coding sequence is TGTGCCAGCAGTTCCACTCGAGAAAAACTGTTTTTT.

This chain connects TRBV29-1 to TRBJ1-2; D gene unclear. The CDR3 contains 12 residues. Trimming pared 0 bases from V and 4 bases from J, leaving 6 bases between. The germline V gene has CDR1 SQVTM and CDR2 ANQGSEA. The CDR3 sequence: CSVEEVGYGYTF. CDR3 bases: TGCAGCGTTGAAGAGGTCGGCTATGGCTACACCTTC.

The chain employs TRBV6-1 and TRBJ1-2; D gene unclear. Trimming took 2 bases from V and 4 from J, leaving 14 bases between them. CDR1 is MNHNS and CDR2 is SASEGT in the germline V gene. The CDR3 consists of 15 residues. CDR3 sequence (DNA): TGTGCCAGCAGTGAATCGGGTAGATACCTCTATGGCTACACCTTC. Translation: CASSESGRYLYGYTF.

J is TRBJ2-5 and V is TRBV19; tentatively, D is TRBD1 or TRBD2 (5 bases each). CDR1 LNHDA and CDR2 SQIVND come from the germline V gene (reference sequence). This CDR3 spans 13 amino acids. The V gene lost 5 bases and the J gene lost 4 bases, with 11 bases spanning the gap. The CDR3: CASSEGRVETQYF. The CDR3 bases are TGTGCCAGTAGTGAGGGGAGAGTAGAGACCCAGTACTTC. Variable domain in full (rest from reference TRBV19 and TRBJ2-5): DGGITQSPKYLFRKEGQNVTLSCEQNLNHDAMYWYRQDPGQGLRLIYYSQIVNDFQKGDIAEGYSVSREKKESFPLTVTSAQKNPTAFYLCASSEGRVETQYFGPGTRLLVL.

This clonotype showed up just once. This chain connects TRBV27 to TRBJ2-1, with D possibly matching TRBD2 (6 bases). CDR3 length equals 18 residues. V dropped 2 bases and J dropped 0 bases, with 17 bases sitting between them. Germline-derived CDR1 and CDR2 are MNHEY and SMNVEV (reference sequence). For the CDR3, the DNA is TGTGCCAGCAGTTTAAGGTGGGCTAGCGTAAGCTCCTACAATGAGCAGTTCTTC. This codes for CASSLRWASVSSYNEQFF.

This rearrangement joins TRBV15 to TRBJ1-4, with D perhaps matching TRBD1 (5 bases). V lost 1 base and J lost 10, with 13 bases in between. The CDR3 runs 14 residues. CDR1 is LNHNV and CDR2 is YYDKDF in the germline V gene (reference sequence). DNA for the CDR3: TGTGCCACCAGCAGAGGGGGCGGATCGGGAAAACTGTTTTTT. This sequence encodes CATSRGGGSGKLFF. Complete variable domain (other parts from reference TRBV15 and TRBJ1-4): DAMVIQNPRYQVTQFGKPVTLSCSQTLNHNVMYWYQQKSSQAPKLLFHYYDKDFNNEADTPDNFQSRRPNTSFCFLDIRSPGLGDTAMYLCATSRGGGSGKLFFGSGTQLSVL.

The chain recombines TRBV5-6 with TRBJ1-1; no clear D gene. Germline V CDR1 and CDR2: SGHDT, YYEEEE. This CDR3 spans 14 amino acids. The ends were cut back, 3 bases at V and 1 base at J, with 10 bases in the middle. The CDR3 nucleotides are TGTGCCAGCAGCTCCGAAAGTCGGAACACTGAAGCTTTCTTT. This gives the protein CASSSESRNTEAFF. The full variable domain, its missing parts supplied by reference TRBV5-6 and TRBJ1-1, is DAGVTQSPTHLIKTRGQQVTLRCSPKSGHDTVSWYQQALGQGPQFIFQYYEEEERQRGNFPDRFSGHQFPNYSSELNVNALLLGDSALYLCASSSESRNTEAFFGQGTRLTVV.

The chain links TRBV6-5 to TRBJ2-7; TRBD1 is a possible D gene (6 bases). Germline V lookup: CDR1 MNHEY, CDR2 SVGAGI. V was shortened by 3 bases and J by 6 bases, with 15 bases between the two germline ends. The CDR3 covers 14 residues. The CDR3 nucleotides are TGTGCCAGCAGTTATTACCCACAGGGCCCCGAGCAGTACTTC. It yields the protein CASSYYPQGPEQYF.

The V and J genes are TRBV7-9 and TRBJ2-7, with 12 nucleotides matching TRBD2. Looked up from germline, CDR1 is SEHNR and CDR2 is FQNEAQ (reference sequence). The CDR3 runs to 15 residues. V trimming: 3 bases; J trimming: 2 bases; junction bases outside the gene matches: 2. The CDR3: CASSLSSGGAYEQYF. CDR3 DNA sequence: TGTGCCAGCAGCTTGTCTAGCGGGGGGGCCTACGAGCAGTACTTC.

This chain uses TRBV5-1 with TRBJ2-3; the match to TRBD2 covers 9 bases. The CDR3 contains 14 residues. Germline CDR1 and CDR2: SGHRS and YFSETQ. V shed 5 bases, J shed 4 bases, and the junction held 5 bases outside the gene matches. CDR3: CASRSTSGADTQYF. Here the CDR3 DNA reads TGCGCCAGCAGATCGACTAGCGGCGCAGATACGCAGTATTTT.